A selection of T cell receptor beta chains follows, all from one sample in a study of OX40 agonist ivuxolimab in advanced cancers. The assay was immunoSEQ multiplex PCR, and TCRdb's table has in-frame clones only and misses some. The sample lists roughly 56,000 clones, over 80% seen once, with approximately 4.2% in the top ten. Sequenced here: CD4+ or CD8+ T cells sorted from blood, sampled in a trial of the OX40 agonist ivuxolimab. These receptors all stem from an adult with an advanced solid tumor such as melanoma, head and neck, liver or kidney cancer. The conserved cysteine and the conserved F or W are not part of the CDR3 here. D genes are given only for firm matches.

d_call | j_call | v_call | cdr3_aa
. | TRBJ2-1 | TRBV7-9 | ASSYFNEQF
. | TRBJ2-1 | TRBV5-1 | ASSFAGPREQF
. | TRBJ2-7 | TRBV19 | ASSTLQEGREQY
TRBD2 | TRBJ2-3 | TRBV11-2 | ASSAGGSTDTQY
. | TRBJ1-1 | TRBV28 | ASRPGGGQARQAF
. | TRBJ2-7 | TRBV6-5 | ASSYNVYRSLY
TRBD1 | TRBJ2-5 | TRBV9 | ASSEGTGQETQY
TRBD2 | TRBJ2-1 | TRBV5-1 | ASSSSTSGRANEQF
. | TRBJ2-3 | TRBV6-5 | ASGKRANTQY
. | TRBJ2-3 | TRBV7-9 | ASSLGAGGTDTQY
. | TRBJ1-1 | TRBV18 | ASSPLESTEAF
. | TRBJ1-2 | TRBV4-1 | ASSQVQTNYGYT
TRBD2 | TRBJ2-1 | TRBV29-1 | SVGSLADNEQF